These 10 T cell receptor beta chains came from one sample sequenced in a study of identical twins. One entry per CDR3 protein results from TCRdb running MiXCR on the 5' RACE reads. The sample gives approximately 500,000 distinct CDR3 sequences, roughly 15% of which show up once; nearly 0.45% is in the top ten. The same data also went into a second study, on yellow fever vaccine responses in identical twins.

The material sequenced was CD4+ T cells sorted from blood. These receptors were collected from a woman aged 18-35 years in good health.

In this sample, this clonotype turned up many times. This may come from a read error, since a much larger clone is one base off. This chain connects TRBV10-3 to TRBJ2-1; D gene uncertain. Trimming stripped 6 bases from V and 0 bases from J, with 0 bases between. Germline V gene data show CDR1 as ENHRY and CDR2 as SYGVKD. CDR3 length: 11 residues. The CDR3 coding sequence is TGTGCCATCAGCTCCTACAATGAGCAGTTCTTC. It translates to CAISSYNEQFF.

This clonotype has a count of ten or more. The chain recombines TRBV7-2 with TRBJ1-1; tentative D call: TRBD1 (6 bases). V was trimmed by 3 bases and J by 5 bases, leaving 16 bases between them. There are 15 residues in the CDR3. Germline lookup yields CDR1 SGHTA and CDR2 FQGNSA. The CDR3 spells CASSLTGGPGTEAFF. In DNA, the CDR3 is TGTGCCAGCAGCTTGACCGGGGGCCCTGGGACTGAAGCTTTCTTT.

The chain carries TRBV28 and TRBJ2-6, with D unresolved. V lost 8 bases, J lost 0 bases, and 14 bases lay in between. Germline V gene lookup returns CDR1 MDHEN and CDR2 SYDVKM. The CDR3 totals 16 residues. DNA for the CDR3: TGTGCCAGCGGTTCAGGTGACATCTCTGGGGCCAACGTCCTGACTTTC. Encoded protein: CASGSGDISGANVLTF.

The rearrangement links TRBV18 to TRBJ2-7, with TRBD2 identical over 7 bases. V lost 3 bases to trimming and J lost 4 bases; unmatched junction nucleotides: 9. CDR1 KGHSH and CDR2 LQKENI come from the germline V gene. CDR3 size: 15 residues. The CDR3 here is CASSPVAGERYEQYF. DNA of the CDR3: TGTGCCAGCTCACCGGTGGCGGGAGAAAGGTACGAGCAGTACTTC.

This chain connects TRBV4-1 to TRBJ2-3; D possibly corresponds to TRBD2 (5 bases). Trimming removed 1 base at V and 4 bases at J, with 9 bases between. The CDR3 is 14 residues long. The germline CDR1 and CDR2 sequences are MGHRA and YSYEKL. The CDR3 sequence: CASSQGELADTQYF. The DNA for the CDR3 is TGCGCCAGCAGCCAAGGGGAACTAGCAGATACGCAGTATTTT.

The chain couples TRBV3-1 to TRBJ2-7, with 9 positions matching TRBD2. CDR1 is LGHDT, CDR2 YNNKEL, per germline (reference sequence). The trim removed 1 base at V and 1 base at J, leaving 8 bases unmatched. The CDR3 sequence is 17 residues long. The CDR3 loop reads CASSQVSGGRVSYEQYF. The DNA of the CDR3 is TGTGCCAGCAGCCAAGTTTCTGGCGGGAGGGTTTCCTACGAGCAGTACTTC.

This clonotype appeared a few times. V usage is TRBV20-1 and J usage is TRBJ1-6, with 10 bases aligning to TRBD1. There are 15 residues in the CDR3. The germline V gene has CDR1 DFQATT and CDR2 SNEGSKA (reference sequence). V lost 7 bases to trimming and J lost 5 bases; unmatched junction nucleotides: 8. CDR3 nucleotide sequence: TGCAGTGGAGCGGGGGGGACAGGGGATAATTCACCCCTCCACTTT. Encoded protein: CSGAGGTGDNSPLHF.

This CDR3 reads CASSFSGTGLSEQFF. In DNA form, the CDR3 reads TGCGCCAGCAGCTTTTCCGGGACAGGATTAAGTGAGCAGTTCTTC. The gene calls are TRBV5-1 and TRBJ2-1; 8 bases are a match to TRBD1. The length of the CDR3 is 15 residues. V lost 2 bases to trimming and J lost 9 bases; unmatched junction nucleotides: 10. CDR1 SGHRS and CDR2 YFSETQ come from the germline V gene.

The J gene is TRBJ2-3, the V gene TRBV9; 11 nucleotides line up with TRBD2. The CDR3 runs to 16 residues. With 4 bases clipped from V and 4 bases from J, the junction kept 8 bases outside the gene matches. Germline CDR1 and CDR2: SGDLS and YYNGEE. The CDR3 DNA is TGTGCCAGCAGCCTCAAACTAGCGGGGGCGGCAGATACGCAGTATTTT. This codes for CASSLKLAGAADTQYF.

This clonotype was picked up many times. The chain joins TRBV29-1 to TRBJ2-3; D gene unclear. CDR1 is SQVTM, CDR2 ANQGSEA, per germline. The CDR3 extends over 14 amino acids. V was cut by 3 bases and J by 5 bases, with 15 bases left in between. CDR3 in amino acids: CSVEVRLGGDTQYF. CDR3 bases: TGCAGCGTTGAGGTGCGATTGGGCGGAGATACGCAGTATTTT.